Listed below are T cell receptor beta chains from one sample, sequenced in a study of CD8 T cells in ankylosing spondylitis. TCRdb re-called the 5' RACE reads through MiXCR, storing one row per CDR3 protein. The table lists more than 500,000 distinct CDR3 sequences, roughly 5% of them singletons. Material: blood, either unsorted or a sorted T cell fraction (not recorded which). The receptors come from a male donor with ankylosing spondylitis. CDR3s include the opening cysteine and the closing phenylalanine or tryptophan. D genes are given only for firm matches. Expanded clones get a size class; other rows say once, few or many, or leave the size out.

>.|TRBV4-3|TRBJ2-4|many
TGCGCCAGCAGCCAAGATCGACGGGTCTTAGCCAAAAACATTCAGTACTTC
CASSQDRRVLAKNIQYF
>.|TRBV5-1|TRBJ1-1|many
TGCGCCAGCAGCTTGGCCGGGCAGGGTGTGACTGAAGCTTTCTTT
CASSLAGQGVTEAFF
>TRBD2|TRBV6-2/TRBV6-3|TRBJ2-7|few
TGTGCCAGCAGTTACGGGCGGCTAGCGGCCCATCTGGAAAACTACGAGCAGTACTTC
CASSYGRLAAHLENYEQYF
>TRBD2|TRBV6-2/TRBV6-3|TRBJ2-1|many
TGTGCCAGCAGTTCCACTCTAGCGGGGGCCAGCAGCGAGGCCAACAATGAGCAGTTCTTC
CASSSTLAGASSEANNEQFF
>.|TRBV12-3/TRBV12-4|TRBJ2-3|.
TGTGCCAGAAGTTTTAGTAGCACAGATACGCAGTATTTT
CARSFSSTDTQYF
>TRBD1|TRBV10-3|TRBJ2-5|many
TGTGCCATCAGTGGAGGGACAGGGGACGTGGAGACCCAGTACTTC
CAISGGTGDVETQYF
>TRBD2|TRBV29-1|TRBJ2-1|many
TGCAGCGTTGACGGGACTAGGGGCCGTGATGAGCAGTTCTTC
CSVDGTRGRDEQFF
>TRBD2|TRBV20-1|TRBJ2-1|.
TGCAGTGCAACCGGTACTAGCGTAGGGTACAATGAGCAGTTCTTC
CSATGTSVGYNEQFF
>.|TRBV4-2|TRBJ1-5|many
TGTGCCAGCAGGACGTTCGTGGGGACCAATCAGCCCCAGCATTTT
CASRTFVGTNQPQHF
>TRBD2|TRBV12-3/TRBV12-4|TRBJ2-1|few
TGTGCCAGCAGTTGGACTAGCGGGAGTTATGAGCAGTTCTTC
CASSWTSGSYEQFF
>TRBD1|TRBV11-2|TRBJ1-1|many
TGTGCCAGCAGCCAGTGGAGTATAAGAAGGACAGGCCTGAGCACTGAAGCTTTCTTT
CASSQWSIRRTGLSTEAFF
>TRBD2|TRBV27|TRBJ2-5|.
TGTGCCAGCAGTTCCGGGACTAACGGGAGAGAGACCCAGTACTTC
CASSSGTNGRETQYF
>TRBD2|TRBV4-2|TRBJ2-1|many
TGTGCCAGCACCGAAAATCTAGCGGGAGGGTTCAATGAGCAGTTCTTC
CASTENLAGGFNEQFF
>.|TRBV27|TRBJ1-4|.
TGTGCCAGCAGCCCCCGGGACGCTGAGGCAACTAATGAAAAACTGTTTTTT
CASSPRDAEATNEKLFF
>.|TRBV4-3|TRBJ2-2|many
TGCGCCAGCAGACTGAGGCGGAACACCGGGGAGCTGTTTTTT
CASRLRRNTGELFF
>TRBD1|TRBV29-1|TRBJ2-2|many
TGCAGCGTCAGGACAGGACCCACCGGGGAGCTGTTTTTT
CSVRTGPTGELFF
>.|TRBV29-1|TRBJ2-7|few
TGCAGCGTTGGGGGTGGTACGGGGTACGAGCAGTACTTC
CSVGGGTGYEQYF
>.|TRBV20-1|TRBJ1-1|many
TGCAGTGCTAGAGATACCACCAGGGGCGGGGGGTACACTGAAGCTTTCTTT
CSARDTTRGGGYTEAFF
>TRBD2|TRBV7-9|TRBJ2-1|many
TGTGCCAGCAGCAGTAGCGGGAGTGTGAATGAGCAGTTCTTC
CASSSSGSVNEQFF
>.|TRBV5-8|TRBJ2-5|many
TGTGCCAGCAGCCGTCGGTTTTGGGAGACCCAGTACTTC
CASSRRFWETQYF
>TRBD1|TRBV27|TRBJ2-7|.
TGTGCCAGCAGTCCCCGGACAGGGGATTTCGGCGAGCAGTACTTC
CASSPRTGDFGEQYF
>.|TRBV3-1|TRBJ2-5|many
TGTGCCAGCAGCCAAGATCACTCTCAAGAGACCCAGTACTTC
CASSQDHSQETQYF
>TRBD2|TRBV5-1|TRBJ2-7|many
TGCGCCAGCAGCCCTCTAGCGGGGAAGACCTACGAGCAGTACTTC
CASSPLAGKTYEQYF
>TRBD1|TRBV5-5|TRBJ1-1|many
TGTGCCAGCAGCACACATCCCCGGGACAGGGGGCGGAACACTGAAGCTTTCTTT
CASSTHPRDRGRNTEAFF
>.|TRBV20-1|TRBJ1-1|many
TGCAGTGCTCCGGACAGCCTCACTGAAGCTTTCTTT
CSAPDSLTEAFF
>TRBD1|TRBV7-2|TRBJ2-3|few
TGTGCCAGCAGCGGCCCTCCCGGGACAGGGGCCACAGATACGCAGTATTTT
CASSGPPGTGATDTQYF
>TRBD1|TRBV4-1|TRBJ2-7|many
TGCGCCAGCAGCCTGACAGGGTTCCCCTACGAGCAGTACTTC
CASSLTGFPYEQYF
>.|TRBV28|TRBJ2-7|few
TGTGCCAGCAGTTCTGGACGCCGGCTCGTGCGCGAGCAGTACTTC
CASSSGRRLVREQYF
>.|TRBV3-1|TRBJ1-5|many
TGTGCCAGCAGCCCCACAGGGTCAGGAGGAAATCAGCCCCAGCATTTT
CASSPTGSGGNQPQHF
>TRBD2|TRBV3-1|TRBJ2-1|many
TGTGCCAGCAGCTGGGGACTAGCGGCCTCCTACAATGAGCAGTTCTTC
CASSWGLAASYNEQFF
>TRBD2|TRBV29-1|TRBJ2-5|many
TGCAGCGCCTTAGCGGGAGAAGAGACCCAGTACTTC
CSALAGEETQYF